The next 21 T cell receptor beta chains were all read from a single sample in a study of shared clonotypes between healthy human individuals. Only in-frame clones appear in the TCRdb table, and some are missing; sequencing was by immunoSEQ multiplex PCR. The sample contains 2 million or so clones, 95% of which appear only once. Sequencing was performed on naive CD4+ T cells sorted from blood. Stated subset: CD45RA+ positively selected. The receptors here all came from a man between 18 and 35 years old in good health.

The chain is built from TRBV18 and TRBJ2-5; 12 bases align to TRBD2. The CDR3 contains 16 residues. J lost 0 bases, V lost 3 bases, and 2 bases had no gene match. Germline CDR1 and CDR2: KGHSH and LQKENI. The CDR3 sequence: CASSPWTSGNQETQYF. The CDR3 DNA follows: TGTGCCAGCTCACCTTGGACTAGCGGGAACCAAGAGACCCAGTACTTC. Using reference TRBV18 and TRBJ2-5 for the parts outside the CDR3, the full variable domain is NAGVMQNPRHLVRRRGQEARLRCSPMKGHSHVYWYRQLPEEGLKFMVYLQKENIIDESGMPKERFSAEFPKEGPSILRIQQVVRGDSAAYFCASSPWTSGNQETQYFGPGTRLLVL.

This clone was observed once. V is TRBV7-2 and J is TRBJ2-5; D gene uncertain. This CDR3 spans 13 amino acids. The V and J ends lost 1 base and 1 base respectively, with 4 bases between them. CDR1 is SGHTA and CDR2 is FQGNSA in the germline V gene. The CDR3 sequence: CASSLVPQETQYF. The CDR3 DNA reads as TGTGCCAGCAGCTTAGTGCCCCAAGAGACCCAGTACTTC.

This clone was counted once. This chain uses TRBV28 with TRBJ2-7, with no clear D. The ends were cut back, 2 bases at V and 7 bases at J, with 9 bases in the middle. This CDR3 has 12 residues. Germline CDR1 reads MDHEN; CDR2 reads SYDVKM. CDR3 DNA sequence: TGTGCCAGCAGTTTAGCGAGAAGAGAGCAGTACTTC. Amino acids: CASSLARREQYF.

This rearrangement joins TRBV5-4 to TRBJ2-7; 9 bases match TRBD1. Germline V gives CDR1 SGHNT, CDR2 YYREEE (reference sequence). The junction had 7 bases not matched to a gene; V was cut back by 3 bases and J by 6 bases. The CDR3 loop spans 14 amino acids. As DNA, the CDR3 is TGTGCCAGCAGCTGGGGGACAGGGTTGTTCGAGCAGTACTTC. The encoded protein is CASSWGTGLFEQYF.

The rearrangement links TRBV5-1 to TRBJ2-1; 10 bases fit TRBD2. V lost 4 bases to trimming and J lost 0 bases; unmatched junction nucleotides: 4. The CDR3 loop spans 16 amino acids. Germline CDR1 and CDR2: SGHRS and YFSETQ. CDR3 sequence (DNA): TGCGCCAGCAGCCCTAGCGGGGGAATCTCCTACAATGAGCAGTTCTTC. It translates to CASSPSGGISYNEQFF. The variable domain in full, completed from reference TRBV5-1 and TRBJ2-1, reads KAGVTQTPRYLIKTRGQQVTLSCSPISGHRSVSWYQQTPGQGLQFLFEYFSETQRNKGNFPGRFSGRQFSNSRSEMNVSTLELGDSALYLCASSPSGGISYNEQFFGPGTRLTVL.

A remark on this clone: This CDR3 is also generated by other DNA sequences in the sample. The chain uses TRBV9 and TRBJ2-2; D uncertain. Between the trimmed V and J ends, which lost 0 bases and 0 bases, there was a span of 6 bases. Germline V gene sequence: CDR1 SGDLS, CDR2 YYNGEE. The CDR3 loop spans 15 amino acids. CDR3 loop: CASSVGQANTGELFF. The DNA of the CDR3 is TGTGCCAGCAGCGTAGGCCAGGCGAACACCGGGGAGCTGTTTTTT.

The chain's CDR3 is CASTGVSEKLFF. CDR3 nucleotide sequence: TGTGCCAGCACTGGGGTTTCTGAAAAACTGTTTTTT. The V call is TRBV6-1, the J call TRBJ1-4; D remains unclear. CDR1 and CDR2 (germline): MNHNS, SASEGT. The CDR3 runs to 12 residues. Trimming shortened V by 7 bases and J by 7 bases, and 10 bases separated the two germline ends.

This chain uses TRBV11-1 with TRBJ2-7; D gene ambiguous. Trimming removed 2 bases from V and 2 bases from J, with 7 bases in between. This CDR3 spans 13 amino acids. Germline-derived CDR1 and CDR2 are SGHAT and FQDESV (reference sequence). CDR3 nucleotides: TGTGCCAGCAGCTTAAGCCAGCCCTACGAGCAGTACTTC. Translation: CASSLSQPYEQYF.

This chain uses TRBV6-6 with TRBJ2-3; D unresolved. Trimming removed 6 bases from V and 1 base from J, with 17 bases in between. The CDR3 totals 16 residues. In germline, CDR1 is MNHNY, CDR2 SVGAGI (reference sequence). The chain's CDR3 is CASSRHSDTGTDTQYF. Here the CDR3 DNA reads TGTGCCAGCAGCCGTCACTCAGATACTGGCACAGATACGCAGTATTTT.

The rearrangement uses TRBV11-3 and TRBJ2-1; either TRBD1 or TRBD2 may fit D (5 bases each). Per the germline V gene, CDR1 is SGHNT and CDR2 is YENEEA. The CDR3 sequence is 16 residues long. V was shortened by 1 base and J by 2 bases, with 12 bases between the two germline ends. The CDR3 sequence is CASSLGYGGAYNEQFF. In nucleotides, the CDR3 is TGTGCCAGCAGCTTAGGCTATGGGGGAGCCTACAATGAGCAGTTCTTC.

The CDR3 reads CASSYPGGADTEAFF. CDR3 DNA: TGTGCCAGCAGTTACCCCGGTGGCGCGGACACTGAAGCTTTCTTT. The chain uses TRBV6-5 and TRBJ1-1; the D is unclear. The CDR3 has 15 amino acids. Germline CDR1 reads MNHEY; CDR2 reads SVGAGI. V was pared by 2 bases and J by 3 bases, with 13 bases between.

Written as DNA, the CDR3 is TGTGCCAGCAGTGAAAGGGGCCCGGGACAGGGTAGCAATCAGCCCCAGCATTTT. Encoded protein: CASSERGPGQGSNQPQHF. The chain has TRBV2 and TRBJ1-5; TRBD1 agrees at 9 bases. Germline CDR1 SNHLY, CDR2 FYNNEI. V lost 2 bases and J lost 0; bases outside the gene matches: 8. The CDR3 has 18 amino acids.

Regarding this clone: Other DNA sequences in this specimen translate into the identical CDR3. The chain joins TRBV2 to TRBJ2-3; D unresolved. Germline assignment: CDR1 SNHLY and CDR2 FYNNEI. The CDR3 is 11 residues long. The ends were cut back, 6 bases at V and 4 bases at J, with 5 bases in the middle. The CDR3 DNA follows: TGTGCCAGCAGAATCTCAGATACGCAGTATTTT. Encoded protein: CASRISDTQYF.

The rearrangement joins TRBV7-2 to TRBJ1-5; 8 bases are shared with TRBD1. CDR1 and CDR2 (germline): SGHTA, FQGNSA. The CDR3 runs to 17 residues. Losses at the gene ends were 4 bases for V and 0 bases for J; bases not matched to a gene: 8. The CDR3 DNA is TGTGCCAGCAGCTCGATACAGGGGGGTAATAGCAATCAGCCCCAGCATTTT. This sequence encodes CASSSIQGGNSNQPQHF.

The chain recombines TRBV30 with TRBJ1-5; the D is unclear. Trimming stripped 0 bases from V and 6 bases from J, with 9 bases between. In germline, CDR1 is GTSNPN, CDR2 SVGIG (reference sequence). This CDR3 is 13 amino acids long. DNA for the CDR3: TGTGCCTGGAGTGTACAAGGAGCTCAGCCCCAGCATTTT. Its protein is CAWSVQGAQPQHF.

The chain employs TRBV6-5 and TRBJ1-2, with 8 bases matching TRBD1. The ends lost 5 bases at V and 8 bases at J; junction bases unmatched: 7. Germline-derived CDR1 and CDR2 are MNHEY and SVGAGI. CDR3 length: 13 amino acids. CDR3 residues: CASSDGQGGGYTF. CDR3 in DNA: TGTGCCAGCAGTGACGGACAGGGTGGCGGCTACACCTTC.

This clone appeared once. The chain uses TRBV7-2 and TRBJ2-7; D remains unclear. The CDR3 runs 14 residues. With 3 bases removed from V and 7 bases from J, the gap between germline ends came to 16 bases. The germline gives CDR1 SGHTA, CDR2 FQGNSA. In DNA, the CDR3 is TGTGCCAGCAGCTTTCGGTCACAAGGATGGGAGCAGTACTTC. This translates into CASSFRSQGWEQYF.

Comments on this clone: The identical CDR3 is also encoded by other nucleotide sequences in the sample. The J gene is TRBJ1-1, the V gene TRBV10-3; D gene uncertain. The V end lost 0 bases, the J end lost 0 bases, and 5 bases lay between the germline ends. The V gene's germline CDR1 is ENHRY and CDR2 SYGVKD. This CDR3 comprises 14 residues. DNA of the CDR3: TGTGCCATCAGTGAGTCCGGACTGAACACTGAAGCTTTCTTT. It yields the protein CAISESGLNTEAFF.

The chain joins TRBV18 to TRBJ2-3; tentatively, D is TRBD2 (6 bases). Trimming took 4 bases from V and 0 from J, leaving 14 bases between them. The CDR3 length is 16 residues. CDR1 KGHSH and CDR2 LQKENI come from the germline V gene. The CDR3 is CASSRDLLSSTDTQYF. The CDR3 DNA is TGTGCCAGCTCACGGGACTTACTCAGTAGCACAGATACGCAGTATTTT.

J is TRBJ2-7 and V is TRBV2; D call uncertain. Trimming pared 5 bases from V and 2 bases from J, leaving 13 bases between. The length of the CDR3 is 14 residues. CDR1 and CDR2 from the germline V gene are SNHLY and FYNNEI. CDR3 protein: CASSLTGYTYEQYF. CDR3 nucleotides: TGTGCCAGCAGTTTGACCGGATACACCTACGAGCAGTACTTC.

The V call is TRBV19, the J call TRBJ2-7, with D perhaps being TRBD1 or TRBD2 (5 bases each). Trimming cost V 5 bases and J 0 bases, with 8 bases left between them. The CDR3 is 13 amino acids. From germline, CDR1 is LNHDA and CDR2 SQIVND (reference sequence). This CDR3 is CASSPGPSYEQYF. CDR3 bases: TGTGCCAGTAGTCCGGGGCCCTCCTACGAGCAGTACTTC.